These T cell receptor beta chains were read from a single sample in a study of OX40 agonist ivuxolimab in advanced cancers. TCRdb keeps only in-frame clones here, not all; method: immunoSEQ multiplex PCR. Here the sample spans around 53,000 clones, about 88% being singletons. Source: CD4+ or CD8+ T cells sorted from blood, taken in a trial of the OX40 agonist ivuxolimab. The source of these receptors is an adult with an advanced solid tumor such as melanoma, head and neck, liver or kidney cancer. Both conserved end residues are part of each CDR3. A D gene is named only where the DNA matches it firmly. The size of a clone is reported for some rows only, either as once, few or many, or as a class for expanded clones.

v_call: TRBV28; clone_size: -; d_call: -; j_call: TRBJ2-2; cdr3_nt: TGTGCCAGCAGTTTATGGGCTACCTCCGGGGAGCTGTTTTTT; cdr3_aa: CASSLWATSGELFF
v_call: TRBV11-3; clone_size: few; d_call: TRBD1; j_call: TRBJ1-1; cdr3_nt: TGTGCCAGCAGCTTCACAGGGGGGAACACTGAAGCTTTCTTT; cdr3_aa: CASSFTGGNTEAFF
v_call: TRBV19; clone_size: once; d_call: TRBD1; j_call: TRBJ1-2; cdr3_nt: TGTGCCAGTAGTGTGAGACAGGGGGATGGCTACACCTTC; cdr3_aa: CASSVRQGDGYTF
v_call: TRBV6-5; clone_size: -; d_call: TRBD1; j_call: TRBJ2-7; cdr3_nt: TGTGCCAGCAGTCTCTTCCGGGACAGCTACGAGCAGTACTTC; cdr3_aa: CASSLFRDSYEQYF
v_call: TRBV5-1; clone_size: -; d_call: -; j_call: TRBJ2-2; cdr3_nt: TGCGCCAGCCGCGAAAACACCGGGGAGCTGTTTTTT; cdr3_aa: CASRENTGELFF
v_call: TRBV29-1; clone_size: -; d_call: TRBD2; j_call: TRBJ2-1; cdr3_nt: TGCAGCGTTGATACGGGACTAGCGTTGGTTATCGGTGAGCAGTTCTTC; cdr3_aa: CSVDTGLALVIGEQFF
v_call: TRBV5-1; clone_size: -; d_call: TRBD1; j_call: TRBJ1-5; cdr3_nt: TGCGCCAGCAGCCCCACAGGGGATCAGCCCCAGCATTTT; cdr3_aa: CASSPTGDQPQHF
v_call: TRBV7-8; clone_size: once; d_call: -; j_call: TRBJ2-7; cdr3_nt: TGTGCCAGCAGCTTAGGTCACACCTACGAGCAGTACTTC; cdr3_aa: CASSLGHTYEQYF
v_call: TRBV7-3; clone_size: once; d_call: -; j_call: TRBJ2-3; cdr3_nt: TGTGCCAGCAGTCTCGTTGGGCAGGGAAGCACAGATACGCAGTATTTT; cdr3_aa: CASSLVGQGSTDTQYF
v_call: TRBV15; clone_size: -; d_call: -; j_call: TRBJ2-5; cdr3_nt: TGTGCCACCAGCAGCCGGCTGGGTGGGCGAGAGACCCAGTACTTC; cdr3_aa: CATSSRLGGRETQYF
v_call: TRBV4-1; clone_size: -; d_call: -; j_call: TRBJ2-5; cdr3_nt: TGCGCCAGCAGCCAAGAGATTGGTATAGGGGAGAAGACCCAGTACTTC; cdr3_aa: CASSQEIGIGEKTQYF
v_call: TRBV2; clone_size: -; d_call: TRBD2; j_call: TRBJ2-5; cdr3_nt: TGTGCCAGCAGTGCTCTTAGCGGGAAAGAGACCCAGTACTTC; cdr3_aa: CASSALSGKETQYF
v_call: TRBV5-4; clone_size: -; d_call: TRBD2; j_call: TRBJ2-1; cdr3_nt: TGTGCCAGCAGCCGGCGCGGGAGCGGCACCTACAATGAGCAGTTCTTC; cdr3_aa: CASSRRGSGTYNEQFF
v_call: TRBV4-1; clone_size: -; d_call: -; j_call: TRBJ2-2; cdr3_nt: TGCGCCAGCAGCCAACCGGACAGGAACACCGGGGAGCTGTTTTTT; cdr3_aa: CASSQPDRNTGELFF
v_call: TRBV7-2; clone_size: -; d_call: -; j_call: TRBJ2-7; cdr3_nt: TGTGCCAGCAGCGTGCACACTGTGCAGTACTTC; cdr3_aa: CASSVHTVQYF
v_call: TRBV30; clone_size: -; d_call: -; j_call: TRBJ1-5; cdr3_nt: TGTGCCTGGAGTGTAAAGGTGGACGGTTGGCAGCCCCAGCATTTT; cdr3_aa: CAWSVKVDGWQPQHF
v_call: TRBV4-1; clone_size: -; d_call: TRBD1; j_call: TRBJ2-1; cdr3_nt: TGCGCCAGCAGCCACCCTCCGGGGGACAGGTACAATGAGCAGTTCTTC; cdr3_aa: CASSHPPGDRYNEQFF
v_call: TRBV6-6; clone_size: -; d_call: -; j_call: TRBJ1-2; cdr3_nt: TGTGCCAGCAGTTCCGAGGGACGGGGCTATGGCTACACCTTC; cdr3_aa: CASSSEGRGYGYTF
v_call: TRBV10-3; clone_size: -; d_call: TRBD1; j_call: TRBJ2-7; cdr3_nt: TGTGCCATCAGATCGACAGGGGTCTCCTACGAGCAGTACTTC; cdr3_aa: CAIRSTGVSYEQYF
v_call: TRBV11-2; clone_size: -; d_call: -; j_call: TRBJ1-2; cdr3_nt: TGTGCCAGCAGCTCATTGACAGGAGGTATTCCCTATGGCTACACCTTC; cdr3_aa: CASSSLTGGIPYGYTF
v_call: TRBV13; clone_size: -; d_call: TRBD1; j_call: TRBJ2-1; cdr3_nt: TGTGCCAGCAGCCTGACAGGGGACGGGGAGCAGTTCTTC; cdr3_aa: CASSLTGDGEQFF
v_call: TRBV11-2; clone_size: -; d_call: TRBD2; j_call: TRBJ2-1; cdr3_nt: TGTGCCAGCAGCTCATGGACTAGCGGGTTGTTGAGCTCCTACAATGAGCAGTTCTTC; cdr3_aa: CASSSWTSGLLSSYNEQFF
v_call: TRBV6-1; clone_size: -; d_call: TRBD2; j_call: TRBJ2-7; cdr3_nt: TGTGCCAGCAGGACAACTAGCGATTTCCTGTACGAGCAGTACTTC; cdr3_aa: CASRTTSDFLYEQYF
v_call: TRBV27; clone_size: -; d_call: -; j_call: TRBJ2-7; cdr3_nt: TGTGCCAGCAGCCCCGCCTACGAGCAGTACTTC; cdr3_aa: CASSPAYEQYF
v_call: TRBV6-1; clone_size: -; d_call: TRBD2; j_call: TRBJ2-3; cdr3_nt: TGTGCCAGCAGTGCCTTGACTAGCGGGAAATCGACAGATACGCAGTATTTT; cdr3_aa: CASSALTSGKSTDTQYF
v_call: TRBV29-1; clone_size: few; d_call: TRBD1; j_call: TRBJ1-2; cdr3_nt: TGCAGCGTCTGGACAGGTGACGGTTATGGCTACACCTTC; cdr3_aa: CSVWTGDGYGYTF
v_call: TRBV11-3; clone_size: -; d_call: -; j_call: TRBJ1-5; cdr3_nt: TGTGCCAGCAGCTTAGAAGGTGCTCGACGCAGGATCAATCAGCCCCAGCATTTT; cdr3_aa: CASSLEGARRRINQPQHF
v_call: TRBV2; clone_size: -; d_call: TRBD1; j_call: TRBJ1-4; cdr3_nt: TGTGCCAGCAGCCGACAGGGGGCAGACGAAAAACTGTTTTTT; cdr3_aa: CASSRQGADEKLFF
v_call: TRBV9; clone_size: -; d_call: -; j_call: TRBJ1-1; cdr3_nt: TGTGCCAGCAGCGTGAATGACGGTGGGGACACTGAAGCTTTCTTT; cdr3_aa: CASSVNDGGDTEAFF
v_call: TRBV18; clone_size: -; d_call: -; j_call: TRBJ2-1; cdr3_nt: TGTGTCAACTCCTACAATGAGCAGTTCTTC; cdr3_aa: CVNSYNEQFF
v_call: TRBV28; clone_size: -; d_call: TRBD1; j_call: TRBJ1-1; cdr3_nt: TGTGCCAGCAGTCCACACCAGACAGGGACCGATGGTGTAGCTTTCTTT; cdr3_aa: CASSPHQTGTDGVAFF
v_call: TRBV30; clone_size: -; d_call: TRBD1; j_call: TRBJ2-7; cdr3_nt: TGTGCCTGGAGCGCCTCCGGGACAGGGCACTACGAGCAGTACTTC; cdr3_aa: CAWSASGTGHYEQYF
v_call: TRBV5-1; clone_size: -; d_call: -; j_call: TRBJ2-3; cdr3_nt: TGCGCCAGCAGCAAAAAGCTGGCAGATACGCAGTATTTT; cdr3_aa: CASSKKLADTQYF
v_call: TRBV4-1; clone_size: -; d_call: -; j_call: TRBJ1-2; cdr3_nt: TGCGCCAGCAGCCAAGGAGGAGGGGCTAACTATGGCTACACCTTC; cdr3_aa: CASSQGGGANYGYTF
v_call: TRBV5-1; clone_size: few; d_call: -; j_call: TRBJ2-3; cdr3_nt: TGCGCCAGCAGCTTGGAAGATACGCAGTATTTT; cdr3_aa: CASSLEDTQYF
v_call: TRBV4-2; clone_size: -; d_call: TRBD1; j_call: TRBJ1-2; cdr3_nt: TGTGCCAGCAGCCAAGAAGTAAGATTAGGGGGCGGGAACTATGGCTACACCTTC; cdr3_aa: CASSQEVRLGGGNYGYTF
v_call: TRBV5-1; clone_size: -; d_call: TRBD1; j_call: TRBJ2-7; cdr3_nt: TGCGCCAGCAGCTTGGCCCCGGGACAGGGAGTACCCAGCTCCTACGAGCAGTACTTC; cdr3_aa: CASSLAPGQGVPSSYEQYF
v_call: TRBV6-5; clone_size: -; d_call: TRBD2; j_call: TRBJ2-7; cdr3_nt: TGTGCCAGCAATATAGCGGGTGGGAAAACTTACGAGCAGTACTTC; cdr3_aa: CASNIAGGKTYEQYF
v_call: TRBV10-3; clone_size: -; d_call: TRBD2; j_call: TRBJ2-1; cdr3_nt: TGTGCCGTCCGATTAAGGAAGGCTAGCGGGGACAATGAGCAGTTCTTC; cdr3_aa: CAVRLRKASGDNEQFF
v_call: TRBV5-8; clone_size: -; d_call: -; j_call: TRBJ2-6; cdr3_nt: TGTGCCAGCAGCTTGGTTTTCTCTGGGGCCAACGTCCTGACTTTC; cdr3_aa: CASSLVFSGANVLTF
v_call: TRBV5-6; clone_size: -; d_call: -; j_call: TRBJ1-2; cdr3_nt: TGTGCCAGCAGCTTGGACAGGGAAGGCTATGGCTACACCTTC; cdr3_aa: CASSLDREGYGYTF
v_call: TRBV5-6; clone_size: once; d_call: -; j_call: TRBJ2-6; cdr3_nt: TGTGCCAGCAGTCCAGGGGTGACTGGGGCCAACGTCCTGACTTTC; cdr3_aa: CASSPGVTGANVLTF
v_call: TRBV28; clone_size: few; d_call: -; j_call: TRBJ2-1; cdr3_nt: TGTGCCAGCACCGGGGACTTCTACAATGAGCAGTTCTTC; cdr3_aa: CASTGDFYNEQFF
v_call: TRBV28; clone_size: -; d_call: -; j_call: TRBJ2-7; cdr3_nt: TGTGCCAGCAGCCAGGACTCCTACGAGCAGTACTTC; cdr3_aa: CASSQDSYEQYF
v_call: TRBV15; clone_size: few; d_call: -; j_call: TRBJ2-7; cdr3_nt: TGTGCCACCAGCAGACAGGGGCTTGGGGAGCAGTACTTC; cdr3_aa: CATSRQGLGEQYF
v_call: TRBV19; clone_size: -; d_call: -; j_call: TRBJ2-7; cdr3_nt: TGTGCCAGTAGTATAAGGGGGTCGGTCCACGAGCAGTACTTC; cdr3_aa: CASSIRGSVHEQYF
v_call: TRBV10-2; clone_size: -; d_call: -; j_call: TRBJ2-1; cdr3_nt: TGCGCCAGCAGTGAGCACGGGGGGGCAGGGGGCTCCTACAATGAGCAGTTCTTC; cdr3_aa: CASSEHGGAGGSYNEQFF
v_call: TRBV7-8; clone_size: -; d_call: TRBD1; j_call: TRBJ2-7; cdr3_nt: TGTGCCAGCAGCCGGGACAGGACCTACGAGCAGTACTTC; cdr3_aa: CASSRDRTYEQYF
v_call: TRBV6-6; clone_size: -; d_call: -; j_call: TRBJ1-2; cdr3_nt: TGTGCCAGCAGCCCTCAGGCAGGATTTTCGTATGGCTACACCTTC; cdr3_aa: CASSPQAGFSYGYTF
v_call: TRBV5-8; clone_size: -; d_call: -; j_call: TRBJ2-7; cdr3_nt: TGTGCCACCACAGGGATATTTTCGTACGAGCAGTACTTC; cdr3_aa: CATTGIFSYEQYF
v_call: TRBV9; clone_size: -; d_call: -; j_call: TRBJ2-2; cdr3_nt: TGTGCCAGCAGCGTAGGTCGGAGGAAAGAAAATAGAGACACCGGGGAGCTGTTTTTT; cdr3_aa: CASSVGRRKENRDTGELFF
v_call: TRBV18; clone_size: -; d_call: -; j_call: TRBJ2-5; cdr3_nt: TGTGCCAGCGGAGGGGACGGGCCCAGGAGGACCCAGTACTTC; cdr3_aa: CASGGDGPRRTQYF